Presented here are 16 T cell receptor beta chains from one specimen sequenced in a study of metastatic and nonmetastatic thyroid tumors. Thyroid surgery was performed in patients who had received no treatment beforehand. TCRdb re-clonotyped the PCR reads through MiXCR. The sample holds tens of thousands of clones; under 30% are singletons and the top ten take around 3.5%. Specimen: blood. These receptors all stem from a male donor with papillary thyroid cancer or a benign thyroid nodule (not recorded which). Some clones in this sample may be carry-over from other donors' samples.

This clone has at least ten counts. The rearrangement uses TRBV4-1 and TRBJ1-5; no firm D call. The CDR3 totals 14 residues. CDR1 is MGHRA, CDR2 YSYEKL, per germline. The V end was cut by 7 bases, the J end by 3 bases, with 13 bases between. The chain's CDR3 is CASTIDPYNQPQHF. CDR3 in DNA: TGCGCCAGCACCATCGACCCGTACAATCAGCCCCAGCATTTT.

The chain links TRBV4-1 to TRBJ2-7; D call uncertain. CDR1 MGHRA and CDR2 YSYEKL come from the germline V gene. V was shortened by 0 bases and J by 0 bases, with 12 bases between the two germline ends. The CDR3 has 16 amino acids. The CDR3 DNA is TGCGCCAGCAGCCAAGATAGTGGCGTTAGCTCCTACGAGCAGTACTTC. Translation: CASSQDSGVSSYEQYF.

CDR3 nucleotides: TGTGCCAGCAGTGCTTCCGACATCGGGAATCAGCCCCAGCATTTT. Translated: CASSASDIGNQPQHF. V gene TRBV6-1 combines with J gene TRBJ1-5, with D unclear. The CDR3 is made up of 15 amino acids. The germline gives CDR1 MNHNS, CDR2 SASEGT. V dropped 4 bases and J dropped 4 bases, with 14 bases sitting between them.

This clone was counted many times. The rearrangement uses TRBV4-1 and TRBJ2-3; no firm D call. Germline assignment: CDR1 MGHRA and CDR2 YSYEKL. Trimming pared 3 bases from V and 4 bases from J, leaving 14 bases between. This CDR3 has 15 amino acids. This CDR3 reads CASSQMAESPDTQYF. In DNA, the CDR3 is TGCGCCAGCAGCCAGATGGCGGAATCCCCAGATACGCAGTATTTT.

This clone showed up many times. The V gene is TRBV11-1, the J gene TRBJ2-5; 7 nucleotides agree with TRBD2. This CDR3 region has 13 residues. V dropped 2 bases and J dropped 6; count of bases not matched to a gene: 3. Germline assignment: CDR1 SGHAT and CDR2 FQDESV (reference sequence). This CDR3 is CASSLTSAQTQYF. CDR3 sequence (DNA): TGTGCCAGCAGCTTAACTAGCGCGCAGACCCAGTACTTC.

The chain couples TRBV6-1 to TRBJ1-2, with 8 bases lining up with TRBD1. Looked up from germline, CDR1 is MNHNS and CDR2 is SASEGT. V shed 3 bases and J 5 bases; nucleotides not matched to a gene: 8. The CDR3 is 15 residues long. CDR3 protein: CASSEGQGARYGYTF. The CDR3 DNA sequence: TGTGCCAGCAGTGAGGGGCAGGGGGCGAGGTATGGCTACACCTTC.

This clone was detected once. CDR3 sequence (DNA): TGTGCCAGCAGCTTCAGGGATGGTAATTCACCCCTCCACTTT. Its translation: CASSFRDGNSPLHF. The chain carries TRBV7-2 and TRBJ1-6; D may be TRBD1 (5 bases). Trimming removed 3 bases at V and 6 bases at J, with 9 bases between. Germline V gene lookup returns CDR1 SGHTA and CDR2 FQGNSA. There are 14 residues in the CDR3.

In its sample, this clone was seen many times. This chain uses TRBV7-9 with TRBJ2-5; 8 bases agree with TRBD2. Germline trimming cut 6 bases from V and 3 bases from J; bases unmatched to any gene: 15. Germline V gene lookup returns CDR1 SEHNR and CDR2 FQNEAQ (reference sequence). This CDR3 is built from 17 residues. The DNA for the CDR3 is TGTGCCAGCAGTTCGACTAGCGACCACTGGGGCAAAGAGACCCAGTACTTC. Encoded protein: CASSSTSDHWGKETQYF.

The chain links TRBV6-2 or TRBV6-3 to TRBJ1-2, with a weak D call TRBD1 (5 bases). CDR1 is MNHEY, CDR2 SVGEGT, per germline. There are 13 residues in the CDR3. With 0 bases removed from V and 8 bases from J, the gap between germline ends came to 10 bases. The CDR3, as DNA: TGTGCCAGCAGTTACTCTACGGGGGACGGCTACACCTTC. This translates into CASSYSTGDGYTF.

J is TRBJ2-1 and V is TRBV18; unclear D gene. V was clipped by 3 bases and J by 3 bases, with 6 bases between them. The CDR3 loop spans 13 amino acids. Per the germline V gene, CDR1 is KGHSH and CDR2 is LQKENI. DNA of the CDR3: TGTGCCAGCTCACCCGAAGACTACAATGAGCAGTTCTTC. It yields the protein CASSPEDYNEQFF.

V gene TRBV5-8 combines with J gene TRBJ2-3, with a possible D match to TRBD2 (6 bases). Deletions cut 0 bases from V and 2 bases from J, with 10 bases between. Per the germline V gene, CDR1 is SGHTS and CDR2 is YDEGEE. The CDR3 runs to 15 residues. CDR3 sequence reads: CASSLDGTLTDTQYF. DNA for the CDR3: TGTGCCAGCAGCTTGGACGGGACTCTCACAGATACGCAGTATTTT.

This clone was seen many times. The chain joins TRBV27 to TRBJ2-2; 11 bases are shared with TRBD2. This CDR3 has 15 amino acids. Germline CDR1 reads MNHEY; CDR2 reads SMNVEV (reference sequence). J gave up 6 bases and V 6 bases, and 6 bases lay outside the gene matches. Here the CDR3 DNA reads TGTGCCAGCAGCCCTTTACTAGCGGGAGCCGGGGAGCTGTTTTTT. This translates into CASSPLLAGAGELFF.

This clone occurred many times. CDR3 residues: CASSGHTSGLSTDTQYF. The DNA for the CDR3 is TGTGCCAGTAGTGGCCACACTAGCGGCCTTAGCACAGATACGCAGTATTTT. The chain recombines TRBV19 with TRBJ2-3; 8 bases are shared with TRBD2. The germline V gene has CDR1 LNHDA and CDR2 SQIVND (reference sequence). Trimming removed 5 bases from V and 0 bases from J; junction bases left unmatched: 10. The CDR3 sequence is 17 residues long.

The chain combines TRBV27 with TRBJ1-2; no clear D. The CDR3 totals 17 residues. The germline gives CDR1 MNHEY, CDR2 SMNVEV (reference sequence). V dropped 4 bases and J dropped 5 bases, with 23 bases sitting between them. CDR3: CASSSFAGTWMCYGYTF. For the CDR3, the DNA is TGTGCCAGCAGTTCTTTCGCAGGCACCTGGATGTGTTATGGCTACACCTTC.

The rearrangement links TRBV20-1 to TRBJ2-7, with 7 bases aligning to TRBD2. Per the germline V gene, CDR1 is DFQATT and CDR2 is SNEGSKA (reference sequence). The CDR3 is made up of 14 amino acids. Trimming at V came to 2 bases and at J to 3 bases, leaving 7 bases not matched to a gene. CDR3 residues: CSARSLADIYEQYF. CDR3 in DNA: TGCAGTGCTAGAAGCCTAGCGGATATCTACGAGCAGTACTTC.

The chain carries TRBV7-8 and TRBJ2-7; TRBD2 aligns across 8 bases. Germline V gene data show CDR1 as SGHVS and CDR2 as FQNEAQ. The trim removed 4 bases at V and 3 bases at J, leaving 11 bases unmatched. The CDR3 sequence is 16 residues long. The DNA for the CDR3 is TGTGCCAGCAGCTCCGGAAGCGGGAGTGCTATCTACGAGCAGTACTTC. This encodes CASSSGSGSAIYEQYF.